This entry describes one TCR beta chain. Its antigen is not identified. This sample is drawn from a study of identical twins. A template switching step contributed a universal primer site, while unique molecular identifiers were present in the cDNA. Via MiXCR, TCRdb re-called the 5' RACE reads, giving one row per CDR3 protein. The sample consists of 450,000 or so distinct CDR3 sequences, approximately 25% of them appearing once. Study results and caveats: Abundant beta clonotypes from cord blood had fewer insertions, unlike memory repertoires, which showed none.

These data also formed part of another study, on T cells expressing NK-cell markers. This second study notes: The TCR beta repertoires were obtained from sorted CD3+CD56+NKG2C+, CD3+CD56+NKG2C- and CD3+CD56-NKG2C+ T cells. There were four donors in whom these clonotypes also led the CD3+CD56-NKG2C+ fraction.

The specimen sequenced was CD4+ T cells sorted from blood. The sequence derives from a woman younger than 30 in good health.

CDR3 in amino acids: CASSKQIVNTEAFF. As DNA, the CDR3 is TGTGCCAGCAGTAAACAGATAGTGAACACTGAAGCTTTCTTT. This rearrangement joins TRBV3-1 to TRBJ1-1; D is ambiguous. Germline-derived CDR1 and CDR2 are LGHDT and YNNKEL (reference sequence). V lost 6 bases and J lost 0, with 11 bases in between. The CDR3 contains 14 residues.